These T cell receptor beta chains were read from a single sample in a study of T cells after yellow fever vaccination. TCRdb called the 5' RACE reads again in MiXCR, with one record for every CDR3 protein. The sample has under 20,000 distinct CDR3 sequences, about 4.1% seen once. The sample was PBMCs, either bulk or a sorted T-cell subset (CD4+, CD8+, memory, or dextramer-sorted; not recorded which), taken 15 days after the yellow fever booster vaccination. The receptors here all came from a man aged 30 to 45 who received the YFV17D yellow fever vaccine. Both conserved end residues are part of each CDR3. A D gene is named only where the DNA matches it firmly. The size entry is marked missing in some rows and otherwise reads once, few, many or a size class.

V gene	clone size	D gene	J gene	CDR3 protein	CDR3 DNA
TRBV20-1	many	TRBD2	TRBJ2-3	CSAEGASGSTDTQYF	TGCAGTGCCGAGGGAGCTAGCGGGAGCACAGATACGCAGTATTTT
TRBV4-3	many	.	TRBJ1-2	CASSQDYRGVLNYGYTF	TGCGCCAGCAGCCAGGATTATCGGGGGGTTCTTAACTATGGCTACACCTTC
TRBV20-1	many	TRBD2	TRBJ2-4	CSAMSGMAKNIQYF	TGCAGTGCTATGAGCGGGATGGCCAAAAACATTCAGTACTTC
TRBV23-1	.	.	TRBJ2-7	CASRQPVRAYEQYF	TGCGCCAGCAGGCAACCGGTACGAGCGTACGAGCAGTACTTC
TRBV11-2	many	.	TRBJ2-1	CASRDLGNEQFF	TGTGCCAGCAGGGATCTGGGCAATGAGCAGTTCTTC
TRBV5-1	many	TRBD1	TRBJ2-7	CASSSGTGVEQYF	TGCGCCAGCAGCAGCGGGACAGGGGTCGAGCAGTACTTC
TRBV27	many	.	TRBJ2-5	CASSLAGVQETQYF	TGTGCCAGCAGTTTGGCAGGGGTCCAAGAGACCCAGTACTTC
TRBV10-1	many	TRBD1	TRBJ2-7	CASSDPGQGAGTPYEQYF	TGCGCCAGCAGTGATCCGGGACAGGGGGCGGGGACCCCCTACGAGCAGTACTTC
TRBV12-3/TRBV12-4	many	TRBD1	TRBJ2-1	CASSTRTGVEQFF	TGTGCCAGCAGTACTCGGACAGGGGTAGAGCAGTTCTTC
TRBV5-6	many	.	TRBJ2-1	CASSLARNEQFF	TGTGCCAGCAGCTTGGCGCGAAATGAGCAGTTCTTC
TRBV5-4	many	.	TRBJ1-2	CAHPAGDGYTF	TGTGCCCACCCGGCCGGGGATGGCTACACCTTC
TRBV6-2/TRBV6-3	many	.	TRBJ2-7	CASSPSSYEQYF	TGTGCCAGCAGTCCCAGCTCCTACGAGCAGTACTTC
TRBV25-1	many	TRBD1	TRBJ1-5	CASSGGQRTQPQHF	TGTGCCAGCAGTGGGGGACAGCGCACTCAGCCCCAGCATTTT
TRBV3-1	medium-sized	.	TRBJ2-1	CASSQNSGYNEQFF	TGTGCCAGCAGCCAGAATAGCGGTTACAATGAGCAGTTCTTC
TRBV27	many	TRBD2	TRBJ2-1	CASSLSGLAGDYNEQFF	TGTGCCAGCAGTCTCTCGGGACTAGCGGGAGACTACAATGAGCAGTTCTTC
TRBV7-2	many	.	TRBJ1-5	CASSFGDTNQPQHF	TGTGCCAGCAGCTTTGGGGACACAAATCAGCCCCAGCATTTT
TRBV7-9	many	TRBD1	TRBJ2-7	CASSPYDRVEQYF	TGTGCCAGCAGCCCCTACGACAGGGTTGAGCAGTACTTC
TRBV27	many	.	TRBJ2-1	CASSLIRDHNEQFF	TGTGCCAGCAGTTTGATTCGAGACCACAATGAGCAGTTCTTC
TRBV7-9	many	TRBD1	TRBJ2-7	CASSLTGQGLYEQYF	TGTGCCAGCAGCTTGACTGGACAGGGGCTATACGAGCAGTACTTC
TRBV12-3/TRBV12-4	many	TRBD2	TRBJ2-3	CASSLIAGADTQYF	TGTGCCAGCAGTCTAATAGCGGGAGCAGATACGCAGTATTTT
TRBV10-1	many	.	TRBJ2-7	CASSESVGNEQYF	TGCGCCAGCAGTGAGTCGGTCGGAAACGAGCAGTACTTC
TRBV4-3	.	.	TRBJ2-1	CASSQGPRAISSCNEQFF	TGCGCCAGCAGCCAAGGCCCCCGAGCGATCAGCTCCTGCAATGAGCAGTTCTTC
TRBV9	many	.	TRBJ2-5	CASSVAEGGQETQYF	TGTGCCAGCAGCGTAGCTGAAGGAGGCCAAGAGACCCAGTACTTC
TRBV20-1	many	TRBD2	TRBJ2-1	CSASPTSGSHEQFF	TGCAGTGCTAGTCCCACTAGCGGGAGCCATGAGCAGTTCTTC
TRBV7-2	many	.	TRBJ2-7	CASSPMEQAPSYEQYF	TGTGCCAGCAGCCCCATGGAGCAGGCCCCCTCCTACGAGCAGTACTTC
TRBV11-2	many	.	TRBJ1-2	CASSLVGALGHGYTF	TGTGCCAGCAGCTTAGTCGGGGCCCTGGGCCATGGCTACACCTTC
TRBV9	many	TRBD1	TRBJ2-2	CASSARDRSVVGTGELFF	TGTGCCAGCAGCGCTCGGGACAGGTCGGTCGTAGGGACCGGGGAGCTGTTTTTT
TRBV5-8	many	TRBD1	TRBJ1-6	CASSSSRDRAWNSPLHF	TGTGCCAGCAGCTCGTCCCGGGACAGGGCTTGGAATTCACCCCTCCACTTT
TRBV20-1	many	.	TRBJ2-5	CSARISETQYF	TGCAGTGCTAGAATTTCGGAGACCCAGTACTTC
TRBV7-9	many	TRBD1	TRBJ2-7	CASSPTGSEQYF	TGTGCCAGCAGCCCGACAGGGAGCGAGCAGTACTTC
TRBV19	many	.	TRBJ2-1	CASSILGLIPEQFF	TGTGCCAGTAGTATACTAGGACTGATCCCAGAGCAGTTCTTC
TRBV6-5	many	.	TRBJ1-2	CASSYDPTGNGYTF	TGTGCCAGCAGTTACGACCCAACAGGGAATGGCTACACCTTC
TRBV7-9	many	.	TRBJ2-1	CASSLLETRMFF	TGTGCCAGCAGCTTGCTTGAGACACGGATGTTCTTC
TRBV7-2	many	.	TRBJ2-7	CASSAESGSSYEQYF	TGTGCCAGCAGCGCCGAGTCAGGGAGCTCCTACGAGCAGTACTTC
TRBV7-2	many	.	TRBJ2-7	CASSLVVGASYEQYF	TGTGCCAGCAGCTTAGTAGTAGGGGCCTCCTACGAGCAGTACTTC
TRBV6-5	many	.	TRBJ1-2	CASSYAQITGIHGYTF	TGTGCCAGCAGTTACGCACAAATAACAGGGATCCATGGCTACACCTTC
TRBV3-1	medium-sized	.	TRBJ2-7	CASNRDGTPLDEQYF	TGTGCCAGCAATCGTGATGGGACCCCACTCGACGAGCAGTACTTC
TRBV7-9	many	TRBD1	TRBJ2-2	CASSLEDRVITGELFF	TGTGCCAGCAGCTTAGAAGACAGGGTTATCACCGGGGAGCTGTTTTTT
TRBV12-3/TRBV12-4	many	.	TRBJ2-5	CASSLWGSETQYF	TGTGCCAGCAGTTTATGGGGGTCAGAGACCCAGTACTTC
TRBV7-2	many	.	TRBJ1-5	CASSLVAGSQPQHF	TGTGCCAGCAGCTTAGTTGCGGGTTCCCAGCCCCAGCATTTT
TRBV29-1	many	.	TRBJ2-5	CSVVKQQTQYF	TGCAGCGTTGTAAAGCAACAGACCCAGTACTTC
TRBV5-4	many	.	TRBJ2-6	CASSFGGAGGGANVLTF	TGTGCCAGCAGCTTCGGGGGAGCTGGAGGAGGGGCCAACGTCCTGACTTTC
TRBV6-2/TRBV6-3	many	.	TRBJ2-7	CASTYKVGEKAYEQYF	TGTGCCAGCACCTATAAGGTCGGGGAAAAAGCCTACGAGCAGTACTTC
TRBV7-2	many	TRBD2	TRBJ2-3	CASSPGLAGSIDTQYF	TGTGCCAGCAGCCCGGGACTAGCGGGAAGTATTGATACGCAGTATTTT
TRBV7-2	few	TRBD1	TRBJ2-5	CASSLPGTGKETQYF	TGTGCCAGCAGCTTACCCGGGACAGGAAAAGAGACCCAGTACTTC
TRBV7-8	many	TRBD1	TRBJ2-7	CASSPPGQGNREGYEQYF	TGTGCCAGCAGCCCCCCGGGACAGGGGAATCGGGAGGGCTACGAGCAGTACTTC
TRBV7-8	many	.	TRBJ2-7	CASSLDRLVENSYEQYF	TGTGCCAGCAGCTTAGACAGGCTAGTAGAGAACTCCTACGAGCAGTACTTC
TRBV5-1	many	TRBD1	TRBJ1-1	CASSLLAGGDTEAFF	TGCGCCAGCAGCTTGTTAGCAGGGGGGGACACTGAAGCTTTCTTT
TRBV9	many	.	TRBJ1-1	CASSRTVLNTEAFF	TGTGCCAGCAGCCGGACAGTCCTGAACACTGAAGCTTTCTTT
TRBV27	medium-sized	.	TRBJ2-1	CASIGVGRTNEQFF	TGTGCCAGCATTGGGGTGGGGCGAACTAATGAGCAGTTCTTC
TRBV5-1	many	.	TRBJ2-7	CASSLPQGYEQYF	TGCGCCAGCAGCCTACCTCAGGGTTACGAGCAGTACTTC
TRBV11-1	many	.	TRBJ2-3	CASNEGGFQEVTDTQYF	TGTGCCAGCAATGAGGGGGGTTTTCAGGAGGTGACAGATACGCAGTATTTT
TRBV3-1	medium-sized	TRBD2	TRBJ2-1	CASSQVTSGGAYNEQFF	TGTGCCAGCAGCCAAGTTACTAGCGGAGGTGCCTACAATGAGCAGTTCTTC
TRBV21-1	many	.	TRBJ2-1	CASSLQGGSLRNEQFF	TGTGCCAGCAGCCTCCAGGGCGGGAGTTTAAGAAATGAGCAGTTCTTC
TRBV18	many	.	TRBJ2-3	CASSPPTDTQYF	TGTGCCAGCTCACCTCCCACAGATACGCAGTATTTT
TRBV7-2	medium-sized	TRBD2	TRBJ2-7	CASSLVTSGFSYEQYF	TGTGCCAGCAGCTTAGTAACTAGCGGGTTCTCCTACGAGCAGTACTTC
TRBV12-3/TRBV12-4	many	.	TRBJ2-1	CASSLAGGLDLKQFF	TGTGCCAGCAGTTTAGCTGGGGGGCTAGACCTTAAGCAGTTCTTC
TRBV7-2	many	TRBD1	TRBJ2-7	CASRDRGTYEQYF	TGTGCCAGCAGAGACAGGGGGACCTACGAGCAGTACTTC
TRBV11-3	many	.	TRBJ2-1	CASSLLPGLRYEQFF	TGTGCCAGCAGCTTGCTTCCGGGGCTTAGATATGAGCAGTTCTTC